The present T cell receptor (beta chain) was sequenced within a study of blood T cell repertoires in COVID-19. The overall study: Among Cohort 3 donors, those recovered had two negative PCRs, clearance, or symptom resolution. T cells, B-cell-depleted T cells, or PBMCs supplied cDNA or gDNA.

Method: immunoSEQ multiplex PCR; TCRdb's copy keeps in-frame clones and lacks some. The table has approximately 150,000 clones, roughly 85% seen once. The CDR3 sequence is 19 residues long. Grouping used clinical history reported by participants in a survey and questionnaire. This chain uses TRBV21-1 with TRBJ2-2; the D call TRBD1 from the table was never checked on the DNA. TRBV21-1 is a pseudogene segment. Sequences were obtained from PBMCs or T cells enriched from blood (not recorded which). This receptor was obtained from a woman in her 70s in a cohort exposed to, infected with or recovered from COVID-19 (not recorded which). The CDR3 nucleotides are TGTGCCAGCAGCACATCGGACAGGGGTGTTCCCGTACACACCGGGGAGCTGTTTTTT. This codes for CASSTSDRGVPVHTGELFF.